This T cell receptor (beta chain) was found in a study of chemoradiotherapy in HPV16-positive cancers. Sequencing was performed with immunoSEQ multiplex PCR; in TCRdb, only in-frame clones are kept and a portion is missing. The profile covers roughly 28,000 clones, with 90% to 95% appearing a single time and 20% to 25% taken by the ten largest. With respect to this clone: Its cognate antigen is unknown.

General study results and limits: During treatment, candidate HPV-specific clones and E7-related motifs expanded in tumor.

Germline V gives CDR1 MNHEY, CDR2 SMNVEV (reference sequence). Trimming shortened V by 1 base and J by 6 bases, and 3 bases separated the two germline ends. The CDR3 sequence is 12 residues long. This material consisted of blood, taken from a patient who underwent chemoradiotherapy. The TCR originated in a human donor with HPV-associated anogenital cancer. The chain combines TRBV27 with TRBJ2-2; D ambiguous. CDR3 amino acids: CASSLYAGELFF. DNA for the CDR3: TGTGCCAGCAGTTTATACGCCGGGGAGCTGTTTTTT.